This T cell receptor beta chain comes out of a study of cytomegalovirus exposure and HLA in healthy donors. Study-wide context: The 130 or so validation repertoires used a platform that matched the one used for the approximately 610 first-cohort repertoires, as a later analysis reported. Study results and limitations: The study designated roughly 150 TCR beta chains cytomegalovirus-associated. With high specificity and sensitivity, the classifier reportedly diagnosed cytomegalovirus status.

With respect to this clone: No antigen is known for it.

The CDR3 spans 14 residues. Germline V gene lookup returns CDR1 MNHEY and CDR2 SMNVEV (reference sequence). V was shortened by 2 bases and J by 3 bases, with 10 bases between the two germline ends. Using immunoSEQ multiplex PCR, the repertoire was profiled, and TCRdb retains in-frame clones only, with some absent. Of roughly 50,000 clones in the sample, 75% to 95% were seen once. The TCR sequence derives from a man aged 18 to 29 in good health and CMV-seronegative. Sequencing was done on a sample of PBMCs. V gene TRBV27 combines with J gene TRBJ1-1; D is unclear. Written as DNA, the CDR3 is TGTGCCAGCAGTTTAGTCGGCGGGGACACTGAAGCTTTCTTT. Translating it yields CASSLVGGDTEAFF.